The T cell receptor (beta chain) under discussion was sequenced for a study of cytomegalovirus exposure and HLA in healthy donors. The donors were part of the validation cohort, which consisted of about 120 subjects and was separate from the first cohort of 666 subjects. Assay: immunoSEQ multiplex PCR; the TCRdb copy retains only in-frame clones and omits some. Among 140,000 or so clones listed, around 89% were seen once. This CDR3 region has 16 residues. The junction had 12 bases not matched to a gene; V was cut back by 6 bases and J by 5 bases. Germline V gives CDR1 MNHNY, CDR2 SVGAGI (reference sequence).

The chain couples TRBV6-6 to TRBJ2-2; 7 bases map to TRBD1. The sequenced material came from PBMCs. The receptor's source is a young woman in good health and CMV-seropositive. CDR3 DNA sequence: TGTGCCAGCAGCTATCGACAGGGTAGTCGGACCGGGGAGCTGTTTTTT. Residues: CASSYRQGSRTGELFF.